Listed below are T cell receptor beta chains from one sample, sequenced in a study of OX40 agonist ivuxolimab in advanced cancers. Sequenced by immunoSEQ multiplex PCR; TCRdb stores in-frame clones only, minus some. Of more than 50,000 clones in the sample, about four fifths were seen once. The sample consisted of CD4+ or CD8+ T cells sorted from blood, taken in a trial of the OX40 agonist ivuxolimab. These receptors were taken from an adult with an advanced solid tumor such as melanoma, head and neck, liver or kidney cancer. CDR3s include the opening cysteine and the closing phenylalanine or tryptophan. A D gene is named only where the DNA matches it firmly. Expanded clones are given a class, and other clones once, few, many or no size at all.

TRBJ2-7,-,-,TRBV7-2,TGTGCCAGCAGCCGGAGGGGGGGAGCCTACGAGCAGTACTTC,CASSRRGGAYEQYF
TRBJ2-7,few,-,TRBV7-9,TGTGCCAGCAGCTCTACCGGGGACGAGCAGTACTTC,CASSSTGDEQYF
TRBJ1-2,-,-,TRBV14,TGTGCCAGCAGCCAACGACGCTATGGCTACACCTTC,CASSQRRYGYTF
TRBJ2-5,few,TRBD2,TRBV5-1,TGCGCCAGCAGCTCCGGGGGGCAAGAGACCCAGTACTTC,CASSSGGQETQYF
TRBJ2-7,-,TRBD2,TRBV7-2,TGTGCCAGCAGCTCTACCCGACTAGCGGGAGTATTCTACGAGCAGTACTTC,CASSSTRLAGVFYEQYF
TRBJ2-1,-,TRBD2,TRBV5-4,TGTGCCAGCAGCTTGGGGACTAGCGGGAGCTCCTACAATGAGCAGTTCTTC,CASSLGTSGSSYNEQFF
TRBJ2-3,few,TRBD2,TRBV2,TGTGCCAGCCGAAGGACTAGCGGGAGCACAGATACGCAGTATTTT,CASRRTSGSTDTQYF
TRBJ2-1,-,-,TRBV7-2,TGTGCCAGCAGCCCCCAGTACGGGGAGAATGAGCAGTTCTTC,CASSPQYGENEQFF
TRBJ1-1,-,-,TRBV6-1,TGTGCCAGTGAACAGGGCCTGGACACTGAAGCTTTCTTT,CASEQGLDTEAFF
TRBJ2-7,-,-,TRBV7-2,TGCGCCAGCAGAAGGGCCTACGAGCAGTACTTC,CASRRAYEQYF
TRBJ2-3,few,-,TRBV9,TGTGCCAGCACAAAGGCGGCTAGCGTTAAAGATACGCAGTATTTT,CASTKAASVKDTQYF
TRBJ2-1,-,-,TRBV28,TGTGCCAGCAGTTTATGGAGCGGTTACAATGAGCAGTTCTTC,CASSLWSGYNEQFF
TRBJ1-2,few,TRBD1,TRBV7-9,TGTGCCAGCAGCTCAGCTTTACAGGGGGCGAACACCTTC,CASSSALQGANTF
TRBJ2-3,-,-,TRBV4-2,TGTGCCAGCAGCCCTATCGGAGGGCCAGATACGCAGTATTTT,CASSPIGGPDTQYF
TRBJ1-2,once,-,TRBV19,TGTGCCAGTAGGCACTACACTGACAGCCGAAATGGCTACACCTTC,CASRHYTDSRNGYTF
TRBJ2-5,once,-,TRBV9,TGTGCCAGCAGCGTTCGGGACTCCTACCAAGAGACCCAGTACTTC,CASSVRDSYQETQYF
TRBJ2-3,-,TRBD2,TRBV7-9,TGTGCCAGCAGCTCCACCGGGACTAGGAGCACGCAGTATTTT,CASSSTGTRSTQYF
TRBJ1-5,-,TRBD1,TRBV19,TGTGCCAGCAGGGGGACAGGGGGCCGGTGGGATCAGCCCCAGCATTTT,CASRGTGGRWDQPQHF
TRBJ1-3,-,-,TRBV6-6,TGTGCCAGCAGGGTCTCTGGAAACACCATATATTTT,CASRVSGNTIYF
TRBJ2-7,-,-,TRBV11-3,TGTGCCAGCAGCTTAGATGGTTGGGGGAAACTCACCTACGAGCAGTACTTC,CASSLDGWGKLTYEQYF
TRBJ1-6,-,-,TRBV19,TGTGCCAGTAGTACGCGTGGGGCAGGACATAGGTCCCTCCACTTT,CASSTRGAGHRSLHF
TRBJ1-1,-,-,TRBV6-5,TGTGCCAGCAGTTACAAGGGGTTTAACACTGAAGCTTTCTTT,CASSYKGFNTEAFF
TRBJ2-2,-,TRBD1,TRBV18,TGTGCCAGCTCACCCCGGACAGGGGAAGGCGAGGAGCTGTTTTTT,CASSPRTGEGEELFF
TRBJ2-3,-,-,TRBV10-3,TGTGCCATCAGTCCTCACGGAGGAGGCACAGATACGCAGTATTTT,CAISPHGGGTDTQYF
TRBJ2-7,-,-,TRBV30,TGTGCCTGGTCATTCTCAACCTACGAGCAGTACTTC,CAWSFSTYEQYF
TRBJ1-2,few,-,TRBV6-5,TGTGCCAGCAGTTTAGACAGAGGGGGAATCGGTGGCTACACCTTC,CASSLDRGGIGGYTF
TRBJ2-7,-,-,TRBV2,TGTGCCAGCAGTGCCCCGGGACGATCCACCTACGAGCAGTACTTC,CASSAPGRSTYEQYF
TRBJ1-1,-,-,TRBV6-5,TGTGCCAGCAGTTCTTACAGGGCCGGGAACACTGAAGCTTTCTTT,CASSSYRAGNTEAFF
TRBJ1-5,-,-,TRBV6-5,TGTGCCAGCAGACGGCTGGGTGGCAATCAGCCCCAGCATTTT,CASRRLGGNQPQHF
TRBJ2-2,-,-,TRBV7-2,TGTGCCAGCAGCTTGTGGACAGCCATTCCCGGGGAGCTGTTTTTT,CASSLWTAIPGELFF
TRBJ2-3,-,TRBD2,TRBV6-5,TGTGCCAGCAGTTACGGTGCGGGGGTCACAGATACGCAGTATTTT,CASSYGAGVTDTQYF
TRBJ2-2,-,-,TRBV7-8,TGTGCCAGCAGCCGGACTCCCGCAGGGAACACCGGGGAGCTGTTTTTT,CASSRTPAGNTGELFF